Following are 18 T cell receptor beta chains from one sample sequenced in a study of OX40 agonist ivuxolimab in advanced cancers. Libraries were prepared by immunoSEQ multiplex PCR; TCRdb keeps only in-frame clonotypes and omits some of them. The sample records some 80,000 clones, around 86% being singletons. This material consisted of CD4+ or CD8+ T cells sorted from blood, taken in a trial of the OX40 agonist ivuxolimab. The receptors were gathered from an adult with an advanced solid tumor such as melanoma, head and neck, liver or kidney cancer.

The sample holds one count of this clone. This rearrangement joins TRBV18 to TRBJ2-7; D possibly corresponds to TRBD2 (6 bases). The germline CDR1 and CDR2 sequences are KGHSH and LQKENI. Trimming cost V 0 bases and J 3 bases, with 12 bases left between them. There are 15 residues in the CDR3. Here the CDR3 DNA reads TGTGCCAGCTCACCACCGGGAAGGGGAGGCTACGAGCAGTACTTC. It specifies CASSPPGRGGYEQYF.

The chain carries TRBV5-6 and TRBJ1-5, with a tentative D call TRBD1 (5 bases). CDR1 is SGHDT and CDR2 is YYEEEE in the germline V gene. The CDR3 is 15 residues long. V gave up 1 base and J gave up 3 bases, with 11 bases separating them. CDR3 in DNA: TGTGCCAGCAGCTTGTGGTCCGGGGCCAATCAGCCCCAGCATTTT. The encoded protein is CASSLWSGANQPQHF.

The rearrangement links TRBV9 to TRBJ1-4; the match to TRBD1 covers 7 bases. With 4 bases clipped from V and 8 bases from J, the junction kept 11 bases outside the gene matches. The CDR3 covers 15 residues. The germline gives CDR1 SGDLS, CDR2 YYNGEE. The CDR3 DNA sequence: TGTGCCAGCAGCCAAGTCGGGACAGAAACCGAAAAACTGTTTTTT. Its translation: CASSQVGTETEKLFF.

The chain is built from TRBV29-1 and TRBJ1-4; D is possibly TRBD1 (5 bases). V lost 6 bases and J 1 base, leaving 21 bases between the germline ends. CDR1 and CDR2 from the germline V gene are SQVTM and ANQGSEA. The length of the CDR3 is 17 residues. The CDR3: CSVKGTPSDRTNEKLFF. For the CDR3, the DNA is TGCAGCGTGAAGGGGACTCCCAGCGATCGAACTAATGAAAAACTGTTTTTT.

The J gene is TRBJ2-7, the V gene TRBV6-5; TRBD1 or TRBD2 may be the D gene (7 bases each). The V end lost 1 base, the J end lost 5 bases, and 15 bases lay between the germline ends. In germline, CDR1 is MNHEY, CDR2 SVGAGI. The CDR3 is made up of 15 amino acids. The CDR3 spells CASSYYQTGRDEQYF. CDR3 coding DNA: TGTGCCAGCAGTTACTATCAGACAGGGAGGGACGAGCAGTACTTC.

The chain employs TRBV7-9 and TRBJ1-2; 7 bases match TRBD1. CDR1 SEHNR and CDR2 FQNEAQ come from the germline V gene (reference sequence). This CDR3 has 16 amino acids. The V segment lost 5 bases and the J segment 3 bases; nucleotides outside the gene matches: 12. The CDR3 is CASSPRMEGADYGYTF. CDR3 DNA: TGTGCCAGCAGCCCGAGGATGGAGGGGGCCGACTATGGCTACACCTTC.

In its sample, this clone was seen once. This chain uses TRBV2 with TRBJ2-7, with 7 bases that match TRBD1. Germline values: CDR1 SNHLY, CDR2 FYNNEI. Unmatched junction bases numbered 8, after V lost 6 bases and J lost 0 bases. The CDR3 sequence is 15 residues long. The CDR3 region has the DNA TGTGCCAGCAGCGCACGACAGGGAAGCTCCTACGAGCAGTACTTC. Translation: CASSARQGSSYEQYF. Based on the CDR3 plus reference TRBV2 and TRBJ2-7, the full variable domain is EPEVTQTPSHQVTQMGQEVILRCVPISNHLYFYWYRQILGQKVEFLVSFYNNEISEKSEIFDDQFSVERPDGSNFTLKIRSTKLEDSAMYFCASSARQGSSYEQYFGPGTRLTVT.

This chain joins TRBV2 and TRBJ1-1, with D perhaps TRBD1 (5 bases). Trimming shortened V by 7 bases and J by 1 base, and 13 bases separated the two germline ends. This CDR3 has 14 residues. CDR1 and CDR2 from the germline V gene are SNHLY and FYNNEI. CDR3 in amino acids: CASIGTIPNTEAFF. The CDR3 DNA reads TGTGCCAGCATCGGGACGATCCCGAACACTGAAGCTTTCTTT.

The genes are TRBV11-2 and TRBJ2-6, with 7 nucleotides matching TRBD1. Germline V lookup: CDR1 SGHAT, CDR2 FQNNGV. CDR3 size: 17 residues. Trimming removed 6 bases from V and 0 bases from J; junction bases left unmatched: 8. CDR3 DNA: TGTGCCAGCAGACAGAAAGGACAGGCCTCTGGGGCCAACGTCCTGACTTTC. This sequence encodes CASRQKGQASGANVLTF.

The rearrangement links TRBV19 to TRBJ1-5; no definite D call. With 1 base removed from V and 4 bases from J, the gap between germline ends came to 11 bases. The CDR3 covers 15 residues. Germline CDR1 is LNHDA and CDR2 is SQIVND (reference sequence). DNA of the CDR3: TGTGCCAGTAGTATAGGGCCCTATGGGAATCAGCCCCAGCATTTT. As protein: CASSIGPYGNQPQHF.

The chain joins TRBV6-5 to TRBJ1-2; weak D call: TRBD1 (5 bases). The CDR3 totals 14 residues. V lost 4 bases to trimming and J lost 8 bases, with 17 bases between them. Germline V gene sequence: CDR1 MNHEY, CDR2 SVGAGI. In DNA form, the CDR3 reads TGTGCCAGCAGTTCCCTGGGGGAGCCTGAAGGCTACACCTTC. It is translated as CASSSLGEPEGYTF.

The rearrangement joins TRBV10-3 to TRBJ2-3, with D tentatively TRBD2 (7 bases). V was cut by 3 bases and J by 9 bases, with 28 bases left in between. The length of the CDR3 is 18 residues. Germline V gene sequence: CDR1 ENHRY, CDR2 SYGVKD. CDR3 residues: CAISEPRLAGATGGTQYF. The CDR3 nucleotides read TGTGCCATCAGTGAACCCCGCTTGGCGGGGGCCACCGGTGGGACGCAGTATTTT.

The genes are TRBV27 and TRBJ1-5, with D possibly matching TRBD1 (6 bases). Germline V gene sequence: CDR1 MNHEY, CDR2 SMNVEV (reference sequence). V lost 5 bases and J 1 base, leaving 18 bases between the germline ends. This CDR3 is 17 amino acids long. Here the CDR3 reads CASSPSTGYTSNQPQHF. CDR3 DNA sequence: TGTGCCAGCAGTCCCTCTACAGGGTACACAAGCAATCAGCCCCAGCATTTT.

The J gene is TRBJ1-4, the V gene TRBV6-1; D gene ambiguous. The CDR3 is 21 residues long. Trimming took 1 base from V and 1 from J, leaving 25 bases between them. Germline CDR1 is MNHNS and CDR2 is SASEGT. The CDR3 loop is CASSEVTGYGSRVVTNEKLFF. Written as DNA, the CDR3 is TGTGCCAGCAGTGAAGTCACGGGATATGGGTCCCGGGTGGTAACTAATGAAAAACTGTTTTTT.

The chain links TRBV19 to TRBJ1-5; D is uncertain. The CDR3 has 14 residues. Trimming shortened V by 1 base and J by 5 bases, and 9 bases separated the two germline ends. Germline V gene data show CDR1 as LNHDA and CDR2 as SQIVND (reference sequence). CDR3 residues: CASSIGPGDQPQHF. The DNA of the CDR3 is TGTGCCAGTAGTATAGGTCCCGGGGATCAGCCCCAGCATTTT.

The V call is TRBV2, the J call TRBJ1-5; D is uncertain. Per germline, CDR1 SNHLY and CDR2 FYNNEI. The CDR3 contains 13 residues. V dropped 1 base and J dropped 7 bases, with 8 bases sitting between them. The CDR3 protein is CASSEDSGQPQHF. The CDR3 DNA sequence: TGTGCCAGCAGTGAAGATTCTGGCCAGCCCCAGCATTTT.

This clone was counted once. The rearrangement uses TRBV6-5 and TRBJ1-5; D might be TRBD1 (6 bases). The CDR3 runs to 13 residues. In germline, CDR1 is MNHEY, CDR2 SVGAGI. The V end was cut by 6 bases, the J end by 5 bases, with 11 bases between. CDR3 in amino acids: CASSNYRDQPQHF. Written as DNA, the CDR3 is TGTGCCAGCAGCAATTACAGGGATCAGCCCCAGCATTTT.

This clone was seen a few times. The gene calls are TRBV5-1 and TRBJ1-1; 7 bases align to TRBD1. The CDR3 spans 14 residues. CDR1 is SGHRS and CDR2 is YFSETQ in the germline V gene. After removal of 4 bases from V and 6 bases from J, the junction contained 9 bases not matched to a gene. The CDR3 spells CASSGTTGYPEAFF. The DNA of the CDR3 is TGCGCCAGCAGCGGCACGACAGGGTACCCTGAAGCTTTCTTT.